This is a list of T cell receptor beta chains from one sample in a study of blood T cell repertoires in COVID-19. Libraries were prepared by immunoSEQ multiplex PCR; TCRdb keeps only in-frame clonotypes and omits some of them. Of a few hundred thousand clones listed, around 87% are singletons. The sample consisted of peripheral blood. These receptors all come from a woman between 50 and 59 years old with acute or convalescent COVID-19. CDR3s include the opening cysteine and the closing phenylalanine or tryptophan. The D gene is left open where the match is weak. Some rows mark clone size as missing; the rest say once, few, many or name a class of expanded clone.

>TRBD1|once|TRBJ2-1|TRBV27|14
CASSWLAGGNEQFF
TGTGCCAGCAGTTGGCTGGCAGGGGGCAATGAGCAGTTCTTC
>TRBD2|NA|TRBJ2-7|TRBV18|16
CASSPPGTSGTYEQYF
TGTGCCAGCTCACCACCTGGGACTAGCGGGACATACGAGCAGTACTTC
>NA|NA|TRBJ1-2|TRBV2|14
CASSEQFWGDGYTF
TGTGCCAGCAGTGAGCAGTTTTGGGGGGATGGCTACACCTTC
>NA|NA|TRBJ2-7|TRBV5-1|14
CASTVSGAPYEQYF
TGCGCCAGCACAGTCAGCGGAGCCCCCTACGAGCAGTACTTC
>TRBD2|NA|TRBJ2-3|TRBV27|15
CASSFGLAGVDTQYF
TGTGCCAGCAGTTTCGGGCTAGCGGGAGTAGATACGCAGTATTTT
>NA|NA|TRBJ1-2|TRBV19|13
CASSRGELYGYTF
TGTGCCAGTAGTAGAGGTGAACTCTATGGCTACACCTTC
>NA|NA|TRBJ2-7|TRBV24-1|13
CATSDWTTHEQYF
TGTGCCACCAGTGATTGGACTACCCACGAGCAGTACTTC
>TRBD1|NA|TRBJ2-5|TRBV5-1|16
CASSPRNRGLQETQYF
TGCGCCAGCAGCCCAAGGAACAGGGGCCTCCAAGAGACCCAGTACTTC
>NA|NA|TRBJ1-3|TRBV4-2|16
CASSQEQGSLGNTIYF
TGTGCCAGCAGCCAGGAACAGGGCAGTCTTGGAAACACCATATATTTT
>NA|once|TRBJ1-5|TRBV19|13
CASSIDSDQPQHF
TGTGCCAGTAGTATTGACTCGGATCAGCCCCAGCATTTT
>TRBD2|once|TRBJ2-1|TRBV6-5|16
CASSYPRLAGYNEQFF
TGTGCCAGCAGTTACCCCCGACTAGCGGGATACAATGAGCAGTTCTTC
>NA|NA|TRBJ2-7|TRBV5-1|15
CASSSLQGRAYEQYF
TGCGCCAGCAGCTCACTTCAGGGCAGGGCCTACGAGCAGTACTTC
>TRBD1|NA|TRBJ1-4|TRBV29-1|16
CSVEDRDRGLNEKLFF
TGCAGCGTTGAAGATCGGGACAGGGGGCTTAACGAAAAACTGTTTTTT
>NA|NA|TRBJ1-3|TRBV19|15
CASTDTADSGNTIYF
TGTGCCAGTACCGACACCGCCGACTCTGGAAACACCATATATTTT
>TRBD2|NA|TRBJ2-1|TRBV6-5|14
CASRLREGHNEQFF
TGTGCCAGCAGGCTGCGGGAGGGCCACAATGAGCAGTTCTTC
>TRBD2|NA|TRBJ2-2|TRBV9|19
CASSVTGGRLAGITGELFF
TGTGCCAGCAGCGTAACCGGTGGGAGGCTAGCGGGAATCACCGGGGAGCTGTTTTTT
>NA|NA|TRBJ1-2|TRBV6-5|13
CASSPPPNYGYTF
TGTGCCAGCAGTCCCCCCCCAAACTATGGCTACACCTTC
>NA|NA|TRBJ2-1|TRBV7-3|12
CASSSNINEQFF
TGTGCCAGCAGCTCCAACATCAATGAGCAGTTCTTC
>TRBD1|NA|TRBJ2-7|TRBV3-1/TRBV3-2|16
CASSQAGTGISYEQYF
TGTGCCAGCAGCCAAGCTGGGACAGGGATTTCCTACGAGCAGTACTTC
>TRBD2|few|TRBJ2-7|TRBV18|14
CASSPTSDSYEQYF
TGTGCCAGCTCACCAACTAGCGACTCCTACGAGCAGTACTTC
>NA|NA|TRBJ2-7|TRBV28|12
CASKDTSYEQYF
TGTGCCAGCAAGGACACCTCCTACGAGCAGTACTTC
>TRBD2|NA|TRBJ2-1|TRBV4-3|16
CASSRRLAGGDNEQFF
TGCGCCAGCAGCCGCCGACTAGCGGGAGGGGACAATGAGCAGTTCTTC
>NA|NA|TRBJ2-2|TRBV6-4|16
CASSDSTRGNTGELFF
TGTGCCAGCAGTGACTCGACCAGGGGTAACACCGGGGAGCTGTTTTTT
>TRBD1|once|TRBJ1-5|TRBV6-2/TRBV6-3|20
CASSYDSFYATGVSNQPQHF
TGTGCCAGCAGTTACGATTCCTTTTACGCGACAGGGGTGAGCAATCAGCCCCAGCATTTT
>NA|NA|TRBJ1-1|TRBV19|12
CASSILNAEAFF
TGTGCCAGTAGTATCCTAAACGCTGAAGCTTTCTTT
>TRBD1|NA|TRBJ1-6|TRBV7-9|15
CASSLPGQGWGTLHF
TGTGCCAGCAGCCTTCCGGGACAGGGGTGGGGCACCCTCCACTTT
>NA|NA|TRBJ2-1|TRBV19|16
CASSMLDYSSYNEQFF
TGTGCCAGTAGTATGTTGGACTATAGCTCCTACAATGAGCAGTTCTTC
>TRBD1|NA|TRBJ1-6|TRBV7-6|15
CASSSTGQKNSPLHF
TGTGCCAGCAGCTCAACGGGACAGAAGAATTCACCCCTCCACTTT
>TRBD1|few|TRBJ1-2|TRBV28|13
CASRPGGGDGYTF
TGTGCCAGCCGACCAGGAGGGGGCGATGGCTACACCTTC
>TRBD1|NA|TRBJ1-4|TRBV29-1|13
CSAIQGGVEKLFF
TGCAGCGCTATACAGGGGGGGGTTGAAAAACTGTTTTTT
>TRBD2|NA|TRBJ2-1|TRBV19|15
CASRTSGSSYNEQFF
TGTGCCAGTCGGACTAGCGGGAGCTCCTACAATGAGCAGTTCTTC
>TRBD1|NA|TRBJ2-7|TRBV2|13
CASRTQGAHEQYF
TGTGCCAGCAGGACCCAGGGGGCTCACGAGCAGTACTTC
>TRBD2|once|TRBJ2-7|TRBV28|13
CASQGGRAFEQYF
TGTGCCAGTCAGGGCGGGAGGGCCTTCGAGCAGTACTTC